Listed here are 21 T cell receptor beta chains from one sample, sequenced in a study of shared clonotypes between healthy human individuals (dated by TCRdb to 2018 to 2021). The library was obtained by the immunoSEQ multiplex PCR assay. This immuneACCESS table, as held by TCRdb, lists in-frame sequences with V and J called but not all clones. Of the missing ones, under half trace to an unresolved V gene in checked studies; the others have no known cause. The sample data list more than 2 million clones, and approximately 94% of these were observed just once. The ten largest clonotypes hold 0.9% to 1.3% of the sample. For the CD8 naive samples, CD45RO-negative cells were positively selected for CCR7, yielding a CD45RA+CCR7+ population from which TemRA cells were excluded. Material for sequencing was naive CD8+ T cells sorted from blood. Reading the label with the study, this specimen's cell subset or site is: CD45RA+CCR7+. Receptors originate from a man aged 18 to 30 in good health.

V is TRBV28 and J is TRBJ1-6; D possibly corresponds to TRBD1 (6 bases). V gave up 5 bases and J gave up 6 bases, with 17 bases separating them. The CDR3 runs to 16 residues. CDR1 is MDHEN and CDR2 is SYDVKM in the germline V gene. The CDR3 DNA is TGTGCCAGCAGTCACAGATCGACAGGAACTAATTCACCCCTCCACTTT. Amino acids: CASSHRSTGTNSPLHF.

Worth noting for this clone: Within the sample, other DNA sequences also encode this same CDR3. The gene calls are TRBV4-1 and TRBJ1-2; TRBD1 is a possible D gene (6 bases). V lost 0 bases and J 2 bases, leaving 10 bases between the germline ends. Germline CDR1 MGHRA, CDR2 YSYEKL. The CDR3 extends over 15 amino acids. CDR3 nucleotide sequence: TGCGCCAGCAGCCAAGAACGGACAGCCAACTATGGCTACACCTTC. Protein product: CASSQERTANYGYTF.

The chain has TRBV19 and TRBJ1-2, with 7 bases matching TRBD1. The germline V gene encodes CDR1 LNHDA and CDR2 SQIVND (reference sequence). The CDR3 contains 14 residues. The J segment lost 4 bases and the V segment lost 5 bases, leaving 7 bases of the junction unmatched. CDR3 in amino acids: CASSPGTAGYGYTF. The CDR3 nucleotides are TGTGCCAGTAGTCCCGGGACAGCGGGCTATGGCTACACCTTC.

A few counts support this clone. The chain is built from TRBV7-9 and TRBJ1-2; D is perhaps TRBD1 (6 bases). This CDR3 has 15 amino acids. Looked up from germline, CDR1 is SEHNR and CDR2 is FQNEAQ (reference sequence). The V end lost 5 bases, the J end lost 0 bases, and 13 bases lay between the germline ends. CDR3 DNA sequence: TGTGCCAGCAGCGTCCGGGACACCTCTAACTATGGCTACACCTTC. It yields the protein CASSVRDTSNYGYTF.

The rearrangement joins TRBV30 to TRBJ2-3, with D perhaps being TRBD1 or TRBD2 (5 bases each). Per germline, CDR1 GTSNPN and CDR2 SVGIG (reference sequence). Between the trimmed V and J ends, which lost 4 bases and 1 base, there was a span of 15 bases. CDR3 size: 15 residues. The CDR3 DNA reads TGTGCCTGGAATCGAGGGGTGGGTGGCACAGATACGCAGTATTTT. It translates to CAWNRGVGGTDTQYF.

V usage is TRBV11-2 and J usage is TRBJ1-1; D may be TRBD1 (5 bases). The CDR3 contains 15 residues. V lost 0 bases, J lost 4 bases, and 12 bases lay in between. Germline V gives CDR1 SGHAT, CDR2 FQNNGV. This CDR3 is CASSLDPGQGTEAFF. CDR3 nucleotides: TGTGCCAGCAGCTTAGATCCAGGGCAGGGCACTGAAGCTTTCTTT.

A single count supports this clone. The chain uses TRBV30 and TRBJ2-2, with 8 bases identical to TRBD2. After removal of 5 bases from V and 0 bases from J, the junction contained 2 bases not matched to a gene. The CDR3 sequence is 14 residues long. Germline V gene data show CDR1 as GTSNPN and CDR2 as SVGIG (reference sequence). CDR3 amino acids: CAWGAGANTGELFF. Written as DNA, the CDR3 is TGTGCCTGGGGAGCGGGAGCGAACACCGGGGAGCTGTTTTTT.

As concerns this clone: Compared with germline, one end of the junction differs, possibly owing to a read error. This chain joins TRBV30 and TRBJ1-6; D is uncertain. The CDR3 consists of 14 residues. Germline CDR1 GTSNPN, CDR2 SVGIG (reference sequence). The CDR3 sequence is CAWAADSNNSPLHF. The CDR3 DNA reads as TGTGCCTGGGCAGCGGACTCCAATAATTCACCCCTCCACTTT.

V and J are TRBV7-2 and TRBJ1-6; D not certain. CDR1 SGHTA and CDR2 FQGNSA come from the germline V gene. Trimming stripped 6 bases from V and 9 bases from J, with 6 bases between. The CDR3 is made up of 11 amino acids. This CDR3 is CASRNFSPLHF. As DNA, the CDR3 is TGTGCCAGCAGGAACTTTTCACCCCTCCACTTT.

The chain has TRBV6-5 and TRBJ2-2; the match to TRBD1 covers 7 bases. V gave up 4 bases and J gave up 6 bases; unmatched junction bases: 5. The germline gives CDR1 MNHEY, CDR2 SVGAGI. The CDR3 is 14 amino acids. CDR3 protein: CASSFDRVAGELFF. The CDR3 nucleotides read TGTGCCAGCAGTTTTGACAGGGTGGCCGGGGAGCTGTTTTTT.

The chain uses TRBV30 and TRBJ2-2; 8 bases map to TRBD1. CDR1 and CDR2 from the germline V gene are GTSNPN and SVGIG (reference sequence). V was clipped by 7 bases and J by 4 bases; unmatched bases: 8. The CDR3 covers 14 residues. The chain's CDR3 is CASTQGAGTGELFF. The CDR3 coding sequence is TGTGCCTCGACCCAGGGGGCAGGCACCGGGGAGCTGTTTTTT.

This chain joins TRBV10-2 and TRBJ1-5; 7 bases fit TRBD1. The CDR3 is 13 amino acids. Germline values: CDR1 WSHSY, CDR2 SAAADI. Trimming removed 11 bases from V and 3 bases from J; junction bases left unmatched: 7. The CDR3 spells CASRTGLNQPQHF. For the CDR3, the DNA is TGCGCCTCGCGGACAGGTCTCAATCAGCCCCAGCATTTT.

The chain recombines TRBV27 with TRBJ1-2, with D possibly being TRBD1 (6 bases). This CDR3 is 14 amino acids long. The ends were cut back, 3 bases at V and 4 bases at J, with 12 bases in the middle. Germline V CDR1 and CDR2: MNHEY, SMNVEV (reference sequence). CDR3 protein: CASSFLGTTYGYTF. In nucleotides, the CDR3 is TGTGCCAGCAGTTTCCTCGGGACAACCTATGGCTACACCTTC.

This chain's CDR3 is CASSIDQAGWNTEAFF. CDR3 nucleotide sequence: TGTGCCAGTAGTATAGATCAGGCAGGGTGGAACACTGAAGCTTTCTTT. This chain joins TRBV19 and TRBJ1-1; TRBD1 might be the D (5 bases). CDR3 length equals 16 residues. Per germline, CDR1 LNHDA and CDR2 SQIVND (reference sequence). Deletions cut 0 bases from V and 1 base from J, with 12 bases between. The entire variable domain, with the rest obtained from reference TRBV19 and TRBJ1-1, is as follows: DGGITQSPKYLFRKEGQNVTLSCEQNLNHDAMYWYRQDPGQGLRLIYYSQIVNDFQKGDIAEGYSVSREKKESFPLTVTSAQKNPTAFYLCASSIDQAGWNTEAFFGQGTRLTVV.

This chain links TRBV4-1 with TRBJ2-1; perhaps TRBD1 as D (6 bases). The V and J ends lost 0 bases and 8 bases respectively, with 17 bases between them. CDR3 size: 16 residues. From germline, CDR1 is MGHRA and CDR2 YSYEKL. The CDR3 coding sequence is TGCGCCAGCAGCCAAGATTTTGCAGGGGAACGCGATGAGCAGTTCTTC. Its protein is CASSQDFAGERDEQFF.

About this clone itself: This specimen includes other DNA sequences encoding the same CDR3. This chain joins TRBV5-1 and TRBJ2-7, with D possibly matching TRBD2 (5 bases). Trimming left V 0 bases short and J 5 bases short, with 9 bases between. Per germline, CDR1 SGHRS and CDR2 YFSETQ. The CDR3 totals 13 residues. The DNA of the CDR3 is TGCGCCAGCAGCTTGGCCGGGGTGAACGAGCAGTACTTC. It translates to CASSLAGVNEQYF.

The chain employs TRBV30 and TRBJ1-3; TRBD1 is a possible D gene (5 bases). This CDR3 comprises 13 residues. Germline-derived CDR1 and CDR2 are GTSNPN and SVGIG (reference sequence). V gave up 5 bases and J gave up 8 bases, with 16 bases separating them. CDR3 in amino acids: CAWGTGAGDTIYF. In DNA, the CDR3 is TGTGCCTGGGGCACAGGCGCCGGGGACACCATATATTTT.

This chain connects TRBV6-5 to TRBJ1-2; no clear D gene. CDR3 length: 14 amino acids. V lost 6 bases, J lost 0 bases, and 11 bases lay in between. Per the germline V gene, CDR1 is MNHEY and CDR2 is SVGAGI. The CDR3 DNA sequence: TGTGCCAGCAGGCCCGACTCGCCTAACTATGGCTACACCTTC. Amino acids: CASRPDSPNYGYTF.

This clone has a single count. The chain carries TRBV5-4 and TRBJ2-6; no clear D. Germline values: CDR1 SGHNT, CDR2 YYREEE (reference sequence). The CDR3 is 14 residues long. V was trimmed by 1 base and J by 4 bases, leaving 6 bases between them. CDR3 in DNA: TGTGCCAGCAGCTTGTTCGGCGGGGCCAACGTCCTGACTTTC. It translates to CASSLFGGANVLTF. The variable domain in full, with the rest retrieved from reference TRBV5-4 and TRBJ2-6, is ETGVTQSPTHLIKTRGQQVTLRCSSQSGHNTVSWYQQALGQGPQFIFQYYREEENGRGNFPPRFSGLQFPNYSSELNVNALELDDSALYLCASSLFGGANVLTFGAGSRLTVL.

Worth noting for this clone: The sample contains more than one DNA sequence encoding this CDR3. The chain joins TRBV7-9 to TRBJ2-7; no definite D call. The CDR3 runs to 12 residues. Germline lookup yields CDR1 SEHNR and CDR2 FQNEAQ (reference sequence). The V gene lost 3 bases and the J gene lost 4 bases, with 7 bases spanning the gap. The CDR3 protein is CASSFEGYEQYF. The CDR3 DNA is TGTGCCAGCAGCTTTGAAGGTTACGAGCAGTACTTC. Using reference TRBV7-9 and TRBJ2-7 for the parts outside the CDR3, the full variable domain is DTGVSQNPRHKITKRGQNVTFRCDPISEHNRLYWYRQTLGQGPEFLTYFQNEAQLEKSRLLSDRFSAERPKGSFSTLEIQRTEQGDSAMYLCASSFEGYEQYFGPGTRLTVT.

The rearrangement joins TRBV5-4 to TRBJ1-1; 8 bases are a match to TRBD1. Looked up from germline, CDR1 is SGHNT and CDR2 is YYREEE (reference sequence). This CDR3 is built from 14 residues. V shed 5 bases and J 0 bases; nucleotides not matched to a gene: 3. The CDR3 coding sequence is TGTGCCAGCAGGCAGGGGGCGGTGAACACTGAAGCTTTCTTT. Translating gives CASRQGAVNTEAFF.